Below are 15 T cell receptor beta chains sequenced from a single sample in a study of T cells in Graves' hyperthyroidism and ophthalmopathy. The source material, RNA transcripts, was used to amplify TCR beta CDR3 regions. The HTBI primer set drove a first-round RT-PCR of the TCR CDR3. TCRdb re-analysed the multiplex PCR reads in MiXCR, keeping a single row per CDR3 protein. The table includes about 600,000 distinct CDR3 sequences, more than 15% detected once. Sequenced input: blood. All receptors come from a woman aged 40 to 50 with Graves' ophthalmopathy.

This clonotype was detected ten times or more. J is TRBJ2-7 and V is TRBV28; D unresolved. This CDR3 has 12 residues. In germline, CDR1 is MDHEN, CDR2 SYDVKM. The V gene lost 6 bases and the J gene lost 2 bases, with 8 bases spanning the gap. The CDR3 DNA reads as TGTGCCAGCAGGACATGGACCTACGAGCAGTACTTC. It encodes CASRTWTYEQYF.

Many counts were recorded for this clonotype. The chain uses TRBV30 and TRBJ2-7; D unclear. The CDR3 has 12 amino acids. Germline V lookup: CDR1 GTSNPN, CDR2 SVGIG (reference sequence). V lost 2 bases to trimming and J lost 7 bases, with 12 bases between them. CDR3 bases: TGTGCCTGGAGTTCTTACCCACAGGAGCAGTACTTC. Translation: CAWSSYPQEQYF.

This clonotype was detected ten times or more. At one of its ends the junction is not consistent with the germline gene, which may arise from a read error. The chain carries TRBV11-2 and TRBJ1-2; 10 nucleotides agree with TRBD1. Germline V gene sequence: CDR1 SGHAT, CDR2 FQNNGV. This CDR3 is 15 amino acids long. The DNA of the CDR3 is TGTGCCAGCAGATTAGTTCGGGGGACAGGGGAAGGCTACACCTTC. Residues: CASRLVRGTGEGYTF.

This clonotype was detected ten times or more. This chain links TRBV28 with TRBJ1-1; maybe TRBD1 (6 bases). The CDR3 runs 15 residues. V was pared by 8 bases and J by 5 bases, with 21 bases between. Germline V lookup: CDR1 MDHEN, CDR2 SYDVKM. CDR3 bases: TGTGCCAGCCAGTCCACTGACAGGATCCGAACTGAAGCTTTCTTT. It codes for CASQSTDRIRTEAFF.

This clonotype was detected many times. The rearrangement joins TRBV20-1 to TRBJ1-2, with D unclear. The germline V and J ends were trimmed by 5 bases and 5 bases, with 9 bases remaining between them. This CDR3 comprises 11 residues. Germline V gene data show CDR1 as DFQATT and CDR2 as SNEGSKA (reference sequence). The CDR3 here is CSALDGYGYTF. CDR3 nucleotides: TGCAGTGCTCTCGACGGTTATGGCTACACCTTC.

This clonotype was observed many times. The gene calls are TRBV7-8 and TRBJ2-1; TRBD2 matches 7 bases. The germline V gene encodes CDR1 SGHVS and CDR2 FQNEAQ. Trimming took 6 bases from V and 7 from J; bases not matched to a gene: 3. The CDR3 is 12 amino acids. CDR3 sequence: CASRVGGNEQFF. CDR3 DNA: TGTGCCAGCAGGGTGGGGGGGAATGAGCAGTTCTTC.

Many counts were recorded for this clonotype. The CDR3 here is CASSQPREGARGETQYF. The CDR3 bases are TGTGCCAGCAGCCAACCGCGCGAGGGGGCGCGCGGGGAGACCCAGTACTTC. The gene calls are TRBV3-1 and TRBJ2-5, with 7 bases aligning to TRBD1. The CDR3 covers 17 residues. V shed 2 bases and J 5 bases; nucleotides not matched to a gene: 14. Germline V gene sequence: CDR1 LGHDT, CDR2 YNNKEL (reference sequence).

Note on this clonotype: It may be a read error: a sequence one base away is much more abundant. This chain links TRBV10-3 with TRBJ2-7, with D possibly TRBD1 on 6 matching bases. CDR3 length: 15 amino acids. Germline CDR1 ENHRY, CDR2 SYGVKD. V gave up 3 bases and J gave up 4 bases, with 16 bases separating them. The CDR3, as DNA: TGTGCCATCAGTGACCCGGGACAAGCTCGATACGAGCAGTACTTC. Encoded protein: CAISDPGQARYEQYF.

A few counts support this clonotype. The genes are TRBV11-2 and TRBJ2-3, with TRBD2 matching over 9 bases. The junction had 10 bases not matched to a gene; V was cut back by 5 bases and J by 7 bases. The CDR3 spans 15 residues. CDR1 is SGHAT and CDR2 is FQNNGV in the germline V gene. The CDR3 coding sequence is TGTGCCAGCAGCATACTCGGGACTAGCTCAAATACGCAGTATTTT. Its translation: CASSILGTSSNTQYF.

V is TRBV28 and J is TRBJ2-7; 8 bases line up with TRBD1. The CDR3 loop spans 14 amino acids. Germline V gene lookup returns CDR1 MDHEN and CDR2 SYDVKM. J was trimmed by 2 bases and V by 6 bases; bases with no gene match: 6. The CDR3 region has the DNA TGTGCCAGCAGGCCACAGGGGGGTCCCTACGAGCAGTACTTC. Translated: CASRPQGGPYEQYF. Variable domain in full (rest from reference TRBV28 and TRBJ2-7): DVKVTQSSRYLVKRTGEKVFLECVQDMDHENMFWYRQDPGLGLRLIYFSYDVKMKEKGDIPEGYSVSREKKERFSLILESASTNQTSMYLCASRPQGGPYEQYFGPGTRLTVT.

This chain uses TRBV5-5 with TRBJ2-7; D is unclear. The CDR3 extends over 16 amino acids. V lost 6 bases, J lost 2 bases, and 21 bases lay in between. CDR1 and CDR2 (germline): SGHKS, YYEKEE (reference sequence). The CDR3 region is CASTLRPDGTPYEQYF. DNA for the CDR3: TGTGCCAGCACCCTCCGACCGGACGGAACACCCTACGAGCAGTACTTC.

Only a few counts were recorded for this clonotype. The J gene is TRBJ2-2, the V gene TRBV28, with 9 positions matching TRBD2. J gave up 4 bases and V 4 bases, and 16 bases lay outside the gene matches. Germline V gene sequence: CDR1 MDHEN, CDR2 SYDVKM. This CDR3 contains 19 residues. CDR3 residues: CASSSGAAGGPVGTGELFF. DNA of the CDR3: TGTGCCAGCAGTTCTGGGGCGGCGGGAGGGCCCGTCGGCACCGGGGAGCTGTTTTTT. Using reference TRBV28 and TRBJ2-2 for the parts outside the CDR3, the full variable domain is DVKVTQSSRYLVKRTGEKVFLECVQDMDHENMFWYRQDPGLGLRLIYFSYDVKMKEKGDIPEGYSVSREKKERFSLILESASTNQTSMYLCASSSGAAGGPVGTGELFFGEGSRLTVL.

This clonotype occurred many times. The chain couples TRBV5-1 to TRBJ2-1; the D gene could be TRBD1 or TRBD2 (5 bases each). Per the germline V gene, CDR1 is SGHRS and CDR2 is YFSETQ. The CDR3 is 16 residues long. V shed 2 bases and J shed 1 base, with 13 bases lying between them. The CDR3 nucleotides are TGCGCCAGCAGCTTCGGGGCGCTACCTTCCTACAATGAGCAGTTCTTC. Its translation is CASSFGALPSYNEQFF. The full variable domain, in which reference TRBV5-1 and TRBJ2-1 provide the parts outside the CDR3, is KAGVTQTPRYLIKTRGQQVTLSCSPISGHRSVSWYQQTPGQGLQFLFEYFSETQRNKGNFPGRFSGRQFSNSRSEMNVSTLELGDSALYLCASSFGALPSYNEQFFGPGTRLTVL.

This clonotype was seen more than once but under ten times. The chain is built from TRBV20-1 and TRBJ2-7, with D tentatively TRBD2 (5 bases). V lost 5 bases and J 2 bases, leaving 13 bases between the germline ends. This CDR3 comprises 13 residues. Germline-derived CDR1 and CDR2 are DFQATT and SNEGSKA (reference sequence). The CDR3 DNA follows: TGCAGTGCTGAGGACTGGGTGACCTACGAGCAGTACTTC. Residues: CSAEDWVTYEQYF.

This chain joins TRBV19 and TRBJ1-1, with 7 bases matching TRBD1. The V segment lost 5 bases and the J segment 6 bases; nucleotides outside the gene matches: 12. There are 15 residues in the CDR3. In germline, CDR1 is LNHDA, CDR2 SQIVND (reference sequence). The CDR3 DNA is TGTGCCAGTAGTTTGCGGGACAGCCGGAGCCCTGAAGCTTTCTTT. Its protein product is CASSLRDSRSPEAFF.